The 10 T cell receptor beta chains reported below all come from one sample, sequenced in a study of T-cell memory formation after mild COVID-19. TCRdb re-analysed the 5' RACE reads in MiXCR, keeping a single row per CDR3 protein. Found here are some 130,000 distinct CDR3 sequences, about 17% of them singletons; the top ten hold about 15%. Sequencing was performed on PBMCs or a T cell subset sorted from them (not recorded which). The receptors shown here come from an adult woman who had mild COVID-19 (a few samples of this study predate the infection). Cell type and time point are not known.

This clonotype has more than one count but fewer than ten. The gene calls are TRBV4-2 and TRBJ2-1; possibly TRBD1 or TRBD2 for D (5 bases each). Germline V gives CDR1 LGHNA, CDR2 YNFKEQ. The length of the CDR3 is 13 residues. V was trimmed by 3 bases and J by 7 bases, leaving 10 bases between them. The CDR3 spells CASSQGVPNEQFF. The CDR3 DNA sequence: TGTGCCAGCAGCCAGGGGGTTCCAAATGAGCAGTTCTTC.

This clonotype is a singleton in its sample. The V call is TRBV7-2, the J call TRBJ2-6; D call uncertain. The V and J ends lost 3 bases and 3 bases respectively, with 3 bases between them. The V gene's germline CDR1 is SGHTA and CDR2 FQGNSA. This CDR3 has 13 amino acids. CDR3 in amino acids: CASSFRGANVLTF. The DNA of the CDR3 is TGTGCCAGCAGCTTTCGTGGGGCCAACGTCCTGACTTTC. The full variable domain, completed using reference TRBV7-2 and TRBJ2-6, is GAGVSQSPSNKVTEKGKDVELRCDPISGHTALYWYRQSLGQGLEFLIYFQGNSAPDKSGLPSDRFSAERTGGSVSTLTIQRTQQEDSAVYLCASSFRGANVLTFGAGSRLTVL.

The gene calls are TRBV12-3 or TRBV12-4 and TRBJ2-7; 7 positions agree with TRBD1. This CDR3 has 13 residues. V trimming: 8 bases; J trimming: 5 bases; junction bases outside the gene matches: 9. Here the CDR3 reads CASCLAGGNEQYF. The CDR3 DNA is TGTGCCAGCTGCCTTGCAGGGGGTAACGAGCAGTACTTC.

The chain couples TRBV5-1 to TRBJ1-5; D is uncertain. The germline gives CDR1 SGHRS, CDR2 YFSETQ. This CDR3 spans 19 amino acids. The V end lost 0 bases, the J end lost 0 bases, and 19 bases lay between the germline ends. CDR3 sequence: CASSLGPRTGFYSNQPQHF. CDR3 nucleotides: TGCGCCAGCAGCTTGGGCCCCCGGACGGGGTTTTATAGCAATCAGCCCCAGCATTTT.

This clonotype has just a few counts. The rearrangement uses TRBV2 and TRBJ2-7, with 7 bases aligning to TRBD1. CDR1 is SNHLY and CDR2 is FYNNEI in the germline V gene. V trimming: 7 bases; J trimming: 3 bases; junction bases outside the gene matches: 6. The CDR3 spans 13 residues. CDR3: CASTGQAVYEQYF. The CDR3 region has the DNA TGTGCCAGCACCGGACAGGCCGTCTACGAGCAGTACTTC. Supplemented by reference TRBV2 and TRBJ2-7, the full variable domain reads EPEVTQTPSHQVTQMGQEVILRCVPISNHLYFYWYRQILGQKVEFLVSFYNNEISEKSEIFDDQFSVERPDGSNFTLKIRSTKLEDSAMYFCASTGQAVYEQYFGPGTRLTVT.

V gene TRBV6-5 combines with J gene TRBJ1-5; D unclear. Germline loops: CDR1 MNHEY, CDR2 SVGAGI. This CDR3 is built from 14 residues. Trimming pared 2 bases from V and 0 bases from J, leaving 5 bases between. The CDR3 nucleotides are TGTGCCAGCAGTTACCGAAATAGCAATCAGCCCCAGCATTTT. Translated: CASSYRNSNQPQHF.

V usage is TRBV5-1 and J usage is TRBJ1-1; D is undetermined. Germline-derived CDR1 and CDR2 are SGHRS and YFSETQ. There are 13 residues in the CDR3. The germline V and J ends were trimmed by 0 bases and 4 bases, with 7 bases remaining between them. CDR3 protein: CASSLEWGTEAFF. In DNA, the CDR3 is TGCGCCAGCAGCTTGGAGTGGGGCACTGAAGCTTTCTTT.

This clonotype occurred many times. V is TRBV4-2 and J is TRBJ2-1; D is unresolved. Germline V CDR1 and CDR2: LGHNA, YNFKEQ. The CDR3 is 12 residues long. V shed 3 bases and J shed 2 bases, with 2 bases lying between them. The CDR3 sequence is CASSQAYNEQFF. The CDR3, as DNA: TGTGCCAGCAGCCAGGCCTACAATGAGCAGTTCTTC.

The chain employs TRBV7-9 and TRBJ2-5, with TRBD2 matching over 7 bases. V lost 5 bases and J lost 4; bases outside the gene matches: 13. This CDR3 spans 16 amino acids. Germline CDR1 reads SEHNR; CDR2 reads FQNEAQ (reference sequence). The CDR3 loop reads CASSPLATTSRETQYF. The CDR3, as DNA: TGTGCCAGCAGCCCCCTCGCGACGACTAGCCGAGAGACCCAGTACTTC.

The J gene is TRBJ2-1, the V gene TRBV24-1; no definite D call. Germline V lookup: CDR1 KGHDR, CDR2 SFDVKD. There are 13 residues in the CDR3. V was trimmed by 3 bases and J by 7 bases, leaving 9 bases between them. The CDR3 sequence is CATSDPRWNEQFF. DNA for the CDR3: TGTGCCACCAGTGATCCGAGGTGGAATGAGCAGTTCTTC.